This T cell receptor beta chain originates from a study of blood T cells in healthy people across ages. The CDR3 consists of 14 residues. Looked up from germline, CDR1 is SGHTA and CDR2 is FQGNSA. The V and J ends lost 9 bases and 5 bases, in that order; junction bases with no gene match: 9. A J-beta primer mix and a sample-barcoded 5' primer were used in a second PCR of roughly 7 to 12 cycles. TCRdb fed the 5' RACE reads into MiXCR, producing one record per CDR3 protein. This sample has 1.5 million to 2 million distinct CDR3 sequences; 28% occur once, and the top ten carry roughly 8%. The sequence came from a woman in her thirties in good health. V gene TRBV7-2 combines with J gene TRBJ2-5; 10 nucleotides match TRBD1. Source material: blood. CDR3 DNA sequence: TGTGCCAGTAGCCCGGACAGGGGGTGGGAGACCCAGTACTTC. The encoded protein is CASSPDRGWETQYF.